Following are 32 T cell receptor beta chains from one sample sequenced in a study of blood T cell repertoires in COVID-19. Sequencing used immunoSEQ multiplex PCR; TCRdb keeps in-frame clones, though not all of them. The sample gives approximately 180,000 clones, more than 70% of which show up once; around a sixth is in the top ten. The specimen was peripheral blood. The receptors shown here come from a person between 65 and 79 years old with COVID-19, enrolled during active disease.

The rearrangement uses TRBV29-1 and TRBJ1-3, with D perhaps TRBD1 (6 bases). The germline V and J ends were trimmed by 7 bases and 0 bases, with 13 bases remaining between them. This CDR3 is 14 amino acids long. Germline CDR1 and CDR2: SQVTM and ANQGSEA. The CDR3 reads CSGQQGYSGNTIYF. CDR3 bases: TGCAGCGGTCAACAGGGCTACTCTGGAAACACCATATATTTT. The whole variable domain, remainder taken from reference TRBV29-1 and TRBJ1-3, is SAVISQKPSRDICQRGTSLTIQCQVDSQVTMMFWYRQQPGQSLTLIATANQGSEATYESGFVIDKFPISRPNLTFSTLTVSNMSPEDSSIYLCSGQQGYSGNTIYFGEGSWLTVV.

The chain has TRBV19 and TRBJ2-2, with a possible D match to TRBD1 (6 bases). The V end lost 5 bases, the J end lost 5 bases, and 12 bases lay between the germline ends. This CDR3 is built from 14 residues. Germline V gene lookup returns CDR1 LNHDA and CDR2 SQIVND (reference sequence). CDR3 sequence (DNA): TGTGCCAGTAGTCGACAGGCGGAAACCGGGGAGCTGTTTTTT. Translating gives CASSRQAETGELFF.

The gene calls are TRBV18 and TRBJ2-7; D remains unclear. CDR3 length equals 12 residues. CDR1 and CDR2 (germline): KGHSH, LQKENI. Trimming removed 3 bases from V and 4 bases from J, with 7 bases in between. CDR3 sequence (DNA): TGTGCCAGCTCACCGGGCCTTTACGAGCAGTACTTC. This sequence encodes CASSPGLYEQYF.

The chain combines TRBV2 with TRBJ2-1; the D gene is possibly TRBD1 (6 bases). CDR1 and CDR2 from the germline V gene are SNHLY and FYNNEI. V lost 6 bases, J lost 5 bases, and 14 bases lay in between. CDR3 size: 14 residues. CDR3 protein: CASRAGTQNNEQFF. CDR3 DNA sequence: TGTGCCAGCAGAGCCGGGACACAAAACAATGAGCAGTTCTTC.

The chain is built from TRBV28 and TRBJ1-2; 10 bases line up with TRBD1. The CDR3 covers 16 residues. The germline V gene has CDR1 MDHEN and CDR2 SYDVKM. V gave up 3 bases and J gave up 4 bases; unmatched junction bases: 8. The CDR3 sequence: CASSFYETGGGYGYTF. The DNA of the CDR3 is TGTGCCAGCAGTTTTTACGAGACAGGGGGCGGCTATGGCTACACCTTC.

In this sample, this clone turned up once. V and J are TRBV9 and TRBJ2-1; D may be TRBD1 (5 bases). Germline CDR1 SGDLS, CDR2 YYNGEE. This CDR3 is 12 amino acids long. Trimming shortened V by 0 bases and J by 8 bases, and 6 bases separated the two germline ends. CDR3 DNA sequence: TGTGCCAGCAGCGTAGGGGGCGATGAGCAGTTCTTC. Translated, it gives CASSVGGDEQFF.

The chain has TRBV15 and TRBJ2-1, with D unclear. V dropped 1 base and J dropped 10 bases, with 11 bases sitting between them. The CDR3 has 13 residues. Germline lookup yields CDR1 LNHNV and CDR2 YYDKDF (reference sequence). CDR3 nucleotide sequence: TGTGCCACCAGCAGAGCTGCGCAACGCGAGCAGTTCTTC. Its translation is CATSRAAQREQFF. Full variable domain (outside the CDR3, taken from reference TRBV15 and TRBJ2-1): DAMVIQNPRYQVTQFGKPVTLSCSQTLNHNVMYWYQQKSSQAPKLLFHYYDKDFNNEADTPDNFQSRRPNTSFCFLDIRSPGLGDTAMYLCATSRAAQREQFFGPGTRLTVL.

V and J are TRBV5-1 and TRBJ2-7; TRBD2 matches at 12 bases. The CDR3 loop spans 15 amino acids. Germline V gene lookup returns CDR1 SGHRS and CDR2 YFSETQ. The ends lost 6 bases at V and 5 bases at J; junction bases unmatched: 9. This chain's CDR3 is CASKLTSGSWNEQYF. The CDR3 DNA sequence: TGCGCCAGCAAACTGACTAGCGGGAGCTGGAACGAGCAGTACTTC.

The rearrangement joins TRBV6-2 or TRBV6-3 to TRBJ2-7, with 7 bases that match TRBD1. Germline values: CDR1 MNHEY, CDR2 SVGEGT. The CDR3 contains 14 residues. V was pared by 4 bases and J by 4 bases, with 7 bases of the junction left unmatched. CDR3: CASSSYSTGYEQYF. The CDR3 nucleotides are TGTGCCAGCAGTTCATACTCGACAGGGTACGAGCAGTACTTC.

In regard to this clone: Mismatch with germline at one junction end may stem from a read error. Other DNA sequences in the same sample also yield this CDR3. CDR3 sequence (DNA): TGTGCCAGCAGCTCATCTAACACCGGGGAACTGTTTTTT. Encoded protein: CASSSSNTGELFF. This chain links TRBV7-3 with TRBJ2-2, with D tentatively TRBD2 (5 bases). The CDR3 runs to 13 residues. Germline V gene data show CDR1 as SGHTA and CDR2 as FQGTGA.

The V call is TRBV27, the J call TRBJ1-2, with 8 bases that match TRBD1. Losses at the gene ends were 7 bases for V and 7 bases for J; bases not matched to a gene: 5. The CDR3 is made up of 12 amino acids. CDR1 is MNHEY, CDR2 SMNVEV, per germline (reference sequence). DNA of the CDR3: TGTGCCAGCAAAAAGACAGGGGCTGGCTACACCTTC. This sequence encodes CASKKTGAGYTF.

The chain links TRBV19 to TRBJ1-3; 7 bases are a match to TRBD1. The trim removed 2 bases at V and 0 bases at J, leaving 4 bases unmatched. This CDR3 is built from 16 residues. Germline CDR1 LNHDA, CDR2 SQIVND (reference sequence). The CDR3 sequence is CASSIPTGTSGNTIYF. The CDR3 DNA is TGTGCCAGTAGTATACCGACAGGGACCTCTGGAAACACCATATATTTT.

V usage is TRBV3-1 (or the pseudogene TRBV3-2) and J usage is TRBJ2-2, with TRBD1 matching 7 bases. Germline lookup yields CDR1 LGHDT and CDR2 YNNKEL (reference sequence). The CDR3 totals 17 residues. The ends lost 3 bases at V and 1 base at J; junction bases unmatched: 8. The CDR3 DNA sequence: TGTGCCAGCAGCCAGCCCCGGGACAGACGGAACACCGGGGAGCTGTTTTTT. Encoded protein: CASSQPRDRRNTGELFF.

The chain has TRBV18 and TRBJ2-7, with 14 bases identical to TRBD2. Trimming removed 1 base from V and 4 bases from J; junction bases left unmatched: 6. The CDR3 length is 17 residues. From germline, CDR1 is KGHSH and CDR2 LQKENI. Written as DNA, the CDR3 is TGTGCCAGCTCACCACGACTAGCGGGGGGGCTTTTATACGAGCAGTACTTC. Protein: CASSPRLAGGLLYEQYF. Looking up the rest from reference TRBV18 and TRBJ2-7 gives the full variable domain: NAGVMQNPRHLVRRRGQEARLRCSPMKGHSHVYWYRQLPEEGLKFMVYLQKENIIDESGMPKERFSAEFPKEGPSILRIQQVVRGDSAAYFCASSPRLAGGLLYEQYFGPGTRLTVT.

The CDR3 reads CAWTDLGFGEDKNTGELFF. DNA for the CDR3: TGTGCCTGGACCGATTTGGGGTTCGGGGAGGACAAGAACACCGGGGAGCTGTTTTTT. This rearrangement joins TRBV30 to TRBJ2-2; D is possibly TRBD2 (6 bases). V lost 4 bases and J 1 base, leaving 25 bases between the germline ends. Germline CDR1 and CDR2: GTSNPN and SVGIG (reference sequence). This CDR3 has 19 residues. The full variable domain, with the rest looked up from reference TRBV30 and TRBJ2-2, is SQTIHQWPATLVQPVGSPLSLECTVEGTSNPNLYWYRQAAGRGLQLLFYSVGIGQISSEVPQNLSASRPQDRQFILSSKKLLLSDSGFYLCAWTDLGFGEDKNTGELFFGEGSRLTVL.

J is TRBJ1-5 and V is TRBV18; 8 bases are shared with TRBD1. V trimming: 2 bases; J trimming: 9 bases; junction bases outside the gene matches: 6. Per germline, CDR1 KGHSH and CDR2 LQKENI. The CDR3 spans 14 residues. CDR3 region: CASSPGVQGVPQHF. CDR3 in DNA: TGTGCCAGCTCACCAGGGGTACAGGGGGTGCCCCAGCATTTT.

The chain couples TRBV5-5 to TRBJ1-1; D remains unclear. CDR3 length: 13 amino acids. V lost 5 bases to trimming and J lost 1 base, with 9 bases between them. CDR1 SGHKS and CDR2 YYEKEE come from the germline V gene (reference sequence). In DNA form, the CDR3 reads TGTGCCAGCAGAAAAACAGAGAACACTGAAGCTTTCTTT. Protein product: CASRKTENTEAFF.

The chain links TRBV7-2 to TRBJ1-6; the D is unclear. The V end was cut by 6 bases, the J end by 11 bases, with 17 bases between. The CDR3 is 14 amino acids. The V gene's germline CDR1 is SGHTA and CDR2 FQGNSA. CDR3 in DNA: TGTGCCAGCAGTCTAGACGGTTTTTCGGCACCCCTCCACTTT. It specifies CASSLDGFSAPLHF.

V usage is TRBV4-2 and J usage is TRBJ1-1, with TRBD1 identical over 7 bases. Germline V gives CDR1 LGHNA, CDR2 YNFKEQ. V lost 4 bases, J lost 5 bases, and 7 bases stayed unmatched. The CDR3 covers 14 residues. The CDR3 DNA follows: TGTGCCAGCAGCCCCGACAGGGTCGCTACTGAAGCTTTCTTT. Encoded protein: CASSPDRVATEAFF.

The chain recombines TRBV19 with TRBJ2-3; 8 bases are shared with TRBD1. Looked up from germline, CDR1 is LNHDA and CDR2 is SQIVND (reference sequence). There are 14 residues in the CDR3. Trimming cost V 7 bases and J 4 bases; bases outside gene matches: 7. The CDR3: CASTPGQGADTQYF. Written as DNA, the CDR3 is TGTGCCAGTACTCCAGGACAGGGAGCAGATACGCAGTATTTT.

This clone has a single count. The chain couples TRBV2 to TRBJ2-5; a weak D match, TRBD2 (7 bases). Germline-derived CDR1 and CDR2 are SNHLY and FYNNEI. Trimming took 7 bases from V and 0 from J, leaving 12 bases between them. This CDR3 contains 14 residues. CDR3 nucleotides: TGTGCCAGCAAGGGGGGGGACTACCAAGAGACCCAGTACTTC. Amino acid sequence: CASKGGDYQETQYF.

The rearrangement uses TRBV4-1 and TRBJ1-2; no definite D call. The CDR3 has 17 amino acids. Trimming stripped 0 bases from V and 2 bases from J, with 16 bases between. CDR1 MGHRA and CDR2 YSYEKL come from the germline V gene. The CDR3 region is CASSQDPFERFNYGYTF. The CDR3 coding sequence is TGCGCCAGCAGCCAAGATCCATTTGAGCGCTTCAACTATGGCTACACCTTC.

This rearrangement joins TRBV2 to TRBJ1-5; D perhaps matches TRBD1 (6 bases). This CDR3 comprises 15 residues. Looked up from germline, CDR1 is SNHLY and CDR2 is FYNNEI. V gave up 4 bases and J gave up 3 bases, with 13 bases separating them. The chain's CDR3 is CASSAGDIFNQPQHF. CDR3 nucleotide sequence: TGTGCCAGCAGTGCAGGGGATATTTTCAATCAGCCCCAGCATTTT.

This chain connects TRBV18 to TRBJ2-1, with TRBD1 as a possible D gene (5 bases). CDR3 length: 15 residues. The germline gives CDR1 KGHSH, CDR2 LQKENI. Between the trimmed V and J ends, which lost 1 base and 4 bases, there was a span of 11 bases. The CDR3 sequence: CASSPLQGRYNEQFF. CDR3 nucleotides: TGTGCCAGCTCACCACTGCAGGGTCGGTACAATGAGCAGTTCTTC.

The chain links TRBV28 to TRBJ2-2; D uncertain. V was trimmed by 3 bases and J by 2 bases, leaving 10 bases between them. The CDR3 runs 15 residues. The germline CDR1 and CDR2 sequences are MDHEN and SYDVKM. The CDR3 reads CASSFWAENTGELFF. DNA for the CDR3: TGTGCCAGCAGTTTCTGGGCAGAAAACACCGGGGAGCTGTTTTTT. Supplemented by reference TRBV28 and TRBJ2-2, the full variable domain reads DVKVTQSSRYLVKRTGEKVFLECVQDMDHENMFWYRQDPGLGLRLIYFSYDVKMKEKGDIPEGYSVSREKKERFSLILESASTNQTSMYLCASSFWAENTGELFFGEGSRLTVL.

This chain connects TRBV3-1 (or the pseudogene TRBV3-2) to TRBJ2-1, with TRBD2 matching over 11 bases. This CDR3 is 17 amino acids long. V trimming: 4 bases; J trimming: 5 bases; junction bases outside the gene matches: 10. The germline V gene has CDR1 LGHDT and CDR2 YNNKEL (reference sequence). This CDR3 is CASSPSIAGGGNNEQFF. CDR3 sequence (DNA): TGTGCCAGCAGCCCCTCAATAGCGGGAGGGGGAAACAATGAGCAGTTCTTC.

This chain links TRBV7-2 with TRBJ1-1, with D possibly matching TRBD1 (5 bases). With 1 base removed from V and 4 bases from J, the gap between germline ends came to 13 bases. CDR1 and CDR2 from the germline V gene are SGHTA and FQGNSA. The CDR3 spans 15 residues. In DNA form, the CDR3 reads TGTGCCAGCAGCTTAGATTCAGGGAGGGGCACTGAAGCTTTCTTT. Its protein is CASSLDSGRGTEAFF.

The chain has TRBV6-5 and TRBJ2-3; no definite D call. Germline V CDR1 and CDR2: MNHEY, SVGAGI. V was trimmed by 2 bases and J by 2 bases, leaving 8 bases between them. This CDR3 comprises 14 residues. The CDR3 sequence: CASSYVSPTDTQYF. CDR3 in DNA: TGTGCCAGCAGTTACGTTAGCCCCACAGATACGCAGTATTTT.

This clone has only one observation. The rearrangement links TRBV11-2 to TRBJ2-6; D unresolved. The CDR3 extends over 16 amino acids. Per the germline V gene, CDR1 is SGHAT and CDR2 is FQNNGV. The germline V and J ends were trimmed by 2 bases and 2 bases, with 10 bases remaining between them. The CDR3 coding sequence is TGTGCCAGCAGCTTAAGCTCCCGGGCTGGGGCCAACGTCCTGACTTTC. Protein product: CASSLSSRAGANVLTF.

This clone was detected only a few times. In DNA form, the CDR3 reads TGCAGTGCTAGTGGTATCGGACTAGGCGTCGAGCAGTACTTC. This translates into CSASGIGLGVEQYF. The chain carries TRBV20-1 and TRBJ2-7, with 7 bases identical to TRBD2. The CDR3 extends over 14 amino acids. The V gene end was trimmed by 3 bases and the J gene end by 6 bases; junction bases not matched to a gene: 11. In germline, CDR1 is DFQATT, CDR2 SNEGSKA (reference sequence).

The chain links TRBV2 to TRBJ1-5; 8 nucleotides agree with TRBD1. CDR3 length: 15 residues. With V trimmed by 1 base and J by 7 bases, 6 bases remained unmatched. The germline V gene has CDR1 SNHLY and CDR2 FYNNEI. The CDR3 sequence: CASSEEGQGNQPQHF. DNA for the CDR3: TGTGCCAGCAGTGAAGAAGGACAGGGAAACCAGCCCCAGCATTTT. The whole variable domain, remainder taken from reference TRBV2 and TRBJ1-5, is EPEVTQTPSHQVTQMGQEVILRCVPISNHLYFYWYRQILGQKVEFLVSFYNNEISEKSEIFDDQFSVERPDGSNFTLKIRSTKLEDSAMYFCASSEEGQGNQPQHFGDGTRLSIL.

The chain couples TRBV27 to TRBJ2-6; 7 bases align to TRBD1. The length of the CDR3 is 16 residues. The J segment lost 4 bases and the V segment lost 5 bases, leaving 8 bases of the junction unmatched. CDR1 is MNHEY and CDR2 is SMNVEV in the germline V gene (reference sequence). The CDR3 region has the DNA TGTGCCAGCAGTAAAACAGGGGTTGGCGGGGCCAACGTCCTGACTTTC. This sequence encodes CASSKTGVGGANVLTF.